Following are 25 T cell receptor beta chains from one sample sequenced in a study of read filtering for tumor transcriptome and immune sequencing. The library was built from roughly 400 ng RNA with molecular barcoded adaptors for alpha/delta and beta/gamma chains. TCRdb reprocessed the reads with MiXCR, giving one entry per CDR3 protein. This sample has some 120,000 distinct CDR3 sequences, with 13% found just once. The sample taken for sequencing was a population of CD138-negative cells sorted from bone marrow. Receptors were obtained from a donor aged 40 or older with multiple myeloma.

In this sample, this clonotype turned up a few times. This chain connects TRBV19 to TRBJ2-5, with TRBD1 identical over 9 bases. CDR3 size: 15 residues. Per the germline V gene, CDR1 is LNHDA and CDR2 is SQIVND (reference sequence). The V segment lost 4 bases and the J segment 5 bases; nucleotides outside the gene matches: 8. As DNA, the CDR3 is TGTGCCAGTAGTACAGGGACAGGGTGGAGGGAGACCCAGTACTTC. Protein product: CASSTGTGWRETQYF.

Regarding this clonotype: A much larger clonotype is one base distant, so this may be a read error. The chain joins TRBV4-2 to TRBJ2-7; D remains ambiguous. Per the germline V gene, CDR1 is LGHNA and CDR2 is YNFKEQ. This CDR3 has 14 residues. The CDR3 DNA follows: TGTGCCAGCAGCCAAGAGGCAGTCTCCTACGAGCAGCACTTC. Translating gives CASSQEAVSYEQHF.

In its sample, this clonotype was seen many times. The genes are TRBV7-9 and TRBJ2-3; 7 bases agree with TRBD2. V lost 5 bases, J lost 1 base, and 3 bases stayed unmatched. This CDR3 spans 14 amino acids. CDR1 is SEHNR and CDR2 is FQNEAQ in the germline V gene (reference sequence). CDR3 sequence reads: CASSHGLGTDTQYF. In DNA form, the CDR3 reads TGTGCCAGCAGCCATGGACTAGGCACAGATACGCAGTATTTT.

This clonotype has a count of ten or more. This chain uses TRBV29-1 with TRBJ1-1, with D unclear. Trimming removed 0 bases from V and 7 bases from J, with 6 bases in between. CDR3 length: 11 residues. Germline CDR1 SQVTM, CDR2 ANQGSEA. CDR3 in amino acids: CSVEDQFEAFF. The CDR3 DNA reads as TGCAGCGTTGAAGATCAATTTGAAGCTTTCTTT.

There are many counts of this clonotype. The chain is built from TRBV29-1 and TRBJ1-1; D remains ambiguous. CDR3 length: 10 amino acids. Germline V CDR1 and CDR2: SQVTM, ANQGSEA. The ends were cut back, 7 bases at V and 8 bases at J, with 11 bases in the middle. The CDR3 loop reads CSAGTMEAFF. Here the CDR3 DNA reads TGCAGCGCTGGTACTATGGAAGCTTTCTTT.

This clonotype was seen many times. The rearrangement uses TRBV27 and TRBJ2-5; 7 nucleotides agree with TRBD1. V lost 1 base to trimming and J lost 2 bases; unmatched junction nucleotides: 4. This CDR3 is built from 15 residues. CDR1 MNHEY and CDR2 SMNVEV come from the germline V gene (reference sequence). DNA for the CDR3: TGTGCCAGCAGTTTATTCGGGACAGAGCAAGAGACCCAGTACTTC. This translates into CASSLFGTEQETQYF.

This clonotype has ten or more counts. The rearrangement links TRBV20-1 to TRBJ2-3; no clear D. Looked up from germline, CDR1 is DFQATT and CDR2 is SNEGSKA (reference sequence). This CDR3 region has 11 residues. Trimming stripped 6 bases from V and 4 bases from J, with 8 bases between. The CDR3 DNA follows: TGCAGTGCCGTTACGGCAGATACGCAGTATTTT. It translates to CSAVTADTQYF.

At least ten counts were recorded for this clonotype. J is TRBJ1-1 and V is TRBV12-3 or TRBV12-4, with D possibly matching TRBD1 (5 bases). The CDR3 is 16 residues long. With 4 bases removed from V and 7 bases from J, the gap between germline ends came to 22 bases. In nucleotides, the CDR3 is TGTGCCAGCAGTTACAGGAAAATGGCAGCGATCAGTGAAGCTTTCTTT. Translating it yields CASSYRKMAAISEAFF.

This clonotype was counted many times. The rearrangement joins TRBV7-9 to TRBJ2-1; TRBD2 matches at 10 bases. CDR3 length: 16 amino acids. The V and J ends lost 3 bases and 6 bases, in that order; junction bases with no gene match: 8. Germline assignment: CDR1 SEHNR and CDR2 FQNEAQ (reference sequence). The CDR3 DNA is TGTGCCAGCAGCTTTGGGCTAGCGGGAGTGGCCAATGAGCAGTTCTTC. Its translation: CASSFGLAGVANEQFF.

This clonotype has a count of ten or more. The rearrangement uses TRBV2 and TRBJ2-3; 8 bases fit TRBD2. V gave up 1 base and J gave up 0 bases; unmatched junction bases: 6. CDR1 and CDR2 from the germline V gene are SNHLY and FYNNEI. The CDR3 spans 17 residues. The CDR3 DNA is TGTGCCAGCAGTGAAGATAGTGCGGGAGGAAGCACAGATACGCAGTATTTT. As protein: CASSEDSAGGSTDTQYF.

This clonotype was counted at least ten times. The chain has TRBV29-1 and TRBJ2-2, with D maybe TRBD2 (6 bases). V shed 7 bases and J shed 4 bases, with 10 bases lying between them. CDR1 SQVTM and CDR2 ANQGSEA come from the germline V gene. There are 12 residues in the CDR3. Written as DNA, the CDR3 is TGCAGCGGTGCGACTAGCACCGGGGAGCTGTTTTTT. Its translation: CSGATSTGELFF.

This clonotype was counted between two and nine times. The chain's CDR3 is CASRQHSGPTQYF. Here the CDR3 DNA reads TGTGCCAGCAGACAGCATAGCGGGCCTACGCAGTATTTT. The chain links TRBV7-2 to TRBJ2-3; the match to TRBD2 covers 7 bases. Looked up from germline, CDR1 is SGHTA and CDR2 is FQGNSA. Trimming at V came to 6 bases and at J to 8 bases, leaving 8 bases not matched to a gene. The CDR3 is 13 amino acids.

This clonotype was observed many times. The chain combines TRBV7-2 with TRBJ1-5; 7 positions match TRBD1. The CDR3 runs 17 residues. Germline loops: CDR1 SGHTA, CDR2 FQGNSA. The V segment lost 4 bases and the J segment 1 base; nucleotides outside the gene matches: 10. CDR3 DNA sequence: TGTGCCAGCAGCTACACAGGGGCCGGCGGAAGCAATCAGCCCCAGCATTTT. This codes for CASSYTGAGGSNQPQHF.

This clonotype was counted many times. J is TRBJ1-2 and V is TRBV18; D may be TRBD1 (5 bases). Germline V gene sequence: CDR1 KGHSH, CDR2 LQKENI. Trimming left V 0 bases short and J 0 bases short, with 8 bases between. This CDR3 region has 15 residues. The CDR3 region is CASSPPGRANYGYTF. The CDR3 DNA follows: TGTGCCAGCTCACCACCGGGACGAGCTAACTATGGCTACACCTTC.

This clonotype was found many times. The chain has TRBV5-1 and TRBJ2-3; the match to TRBD2 covers 9 bases. Germline trimming cut 2 bases from V and 0 bases from J; bases unmatched to any gene: 4. The germline V gene encodes CDR1 SGHRS and CDR2 YFSETQ. This CDR3 is built from 16 residues. DNA for the CDR3: TGCGCCAGCAGCTTTTCTAGCGGGGTCAGCACAGATACGCAGTATTTT. This gives the protein CASSFSSGVSTDTQYF. The variable domain in full, with the rest retrieved from reference TRBV5-1 and TRBJ2-3, is KAGVTQTPRYLIKTRGQQVTLSCSPISGHRSVSWYQQTPGQGLQFLFEYFSETQRNKGNFPGRFSGRQFSNSRSEMNVSTLELGDSALYLCASSFSSGVSTDTQYFGPGTRLTVL.

At least ten counts were recorded for this clonotype. This chain links TRBV29-1 with TRBJ2-3; maybe TRBD2 (6 bases). The CDR3 contains 15 residues. V lost 0 bases and J lost 1, with 11 bases in between. Looked up from germline, CDR1 is SQVTM and CDR2 is ANQGSEA. CDR3 sequence (DNA): TGCAGCGTTGAAGAGCTATCGGGGGGCACAGATACGCAGTATTTT. Its protein product is CSVEELSGGTDTQYF.

The chain uses TRBV28 and TRBJ2-1; D is unresolved. The V gene's germline CDR1 is MDHEN and CDR2 SYDVKM. V was cut by 7 bases and J by 4 bases, with 20 bases left in between. The CDR3 runs to 16 residues. The CDR3: CASISSGPLGYNEQFF. DNA of the CDR3: TGTGCCAGCATCTCCTCTGGACCCCTCGGGTACAATGAGCAGTTCTTC.

On this clonotype itself: This may come from a read error, since a much larger clone is one base off. The chain has TRBV9 and TRBJ2-7; D assignment may be TRBD1 or TRBD2 (5 bases each). The CDR3 is made up of 15 amino acids. Trimming cost V 4 bases and J 0 bases, with 14 bases left between them. From germline, CDR1 is SGDLS and CDR2 YYNGEE. The CDR3 here is CASSRRDVGSYEQYF. The CDR3 region has the DNA TGTGCCAGCAGCCGACGGGACGTGGGCTCCTACGAGCAGTACTTC.

This clonotype was counted at least ten times. This rearrangement joins TRBV7-8 to TRBJ2-7, with TRBD1 as a possible D gene (5 bases). CDR3 size: 12 residues. Per germline, CDR1 SGHVS and CDR2 FQNEAQ. The V end lost 5 bases, the J end lost 7 bases, and 12 bases lay between the germline ends. CDR3 protein: CASSIQAREQYF. In nucleotides, the CDR3 is TGTGCCAGCAGCATACAGGCGCGGGAGCAGTACTTC.

In its sample, this clonotype was seen many times. This chain connects TRBV28 to TRBJ2-1; D possibly matches TRBD1 or TRBD2 (6 bases each). V gave up 8 bases and J gave up 7 bases, with 12 bases separating them. This CDR3 is built from 12 residues. The germline gives CDR1 MDHEN, CDR2 SYDVKM. The DNA of the CDR3 is TGTGCCAGCGGGGGGCGGGCGAATGAGCAGTTCTTC. The encoded protein is CASGGRANEQFF.

This chain joins TRBV6-1 and TRBJ1-5; maybe TRBD1 (5 bases). Germline CDR1 reads MNHNS; CDR2 reads SASEGT. V was trimmed by 5 bases and J by 5 bases, leaving 10 bases between them. There are 13 residues in the CDR3. CDR3 bases: TGTGCCAGCAGTCCAGGGATGGATCAGCCCCAGCATTTT. This encodes CASSPGMDQPQHF.

Many counts were recorded for this clonotype. The chain links TRBV6-6 to TRBJ2-7, with D possibly matching TRBD1 (6 bases). Trimming stripped 6 bases from V and 5 bases from J, with 17 bases between. Germline V lookup: CDR1 MNHNY, CDR2 SVGAGI (reference sequence). The CDR3 covers 14 residues. The CDR3 sequence: CASRSDSHTDEQYF. CDR3 sequence (DNA): TGTGCCAGCAGGTCGGACAGCCATACCGACGAGCAGTACTTC.

This clonotype was observed at least ten times. The gene calls are TRBV11-2 and TRBJ2-7; no firm D call. The CDR3 consists of 12 residues. Trimming removed 1 base from V and 8 bases from J, with 9 bases in between. The V gene's germline CDR1 is SGHAT and CDR2 FQNNGV. Here the CDR3 DNA reads TGTGCCAGCAGCTTAGTGTCGCGTCAGCAGTACTTC. Protein sequence: CASSLVSRQQYF.

This clonotype was found many times. The chain employs TRBV5-1 and TRBJ1-1; TRBD1 agrees at 7 bases. The CDR3 sequence is 14 residues long. Germline values: CDR1 SGHRS, CDR2 YFSETQ. V dropped 2 bases and J dropped 4; count of bases not matched to a gene: 5. The CDR3 DNA reads as TGCGCCAGCAGCTTTAGGGGGCCGGGCACTGAAGCTTTCTTT. Translation gives CASSFRGPGTEAFF. The variable domain in full, with the rest retrieved from reference TRBV5-1 and TRBJ1-1, is KAGVTQTPRYLIKTRGQQVTLSCSPISGHRSVSWYQQTPGQGLQFLFEYFSETQRNKGNFPGRFSGRQFSNSRSEMNVSTLELGDSALYLCASSFRGPGTEAFFGQGTRLTVV.

This clonotype was observed at least ten times. V gene TRBV5-1 combines with J gene TRBJ2-1; TRBD2 matches 8 bases. Germline lookup yields CDR1 SGHRS and CDR2 YFSETQ. CDR3 length: 16 residues. V lost 6 bases and J lost 8; bases outside the gene matches: 16. CDR3 nucleotide sequence: TGCGCCAGCAAGCGGATAGCGGGGCTTTCTGGGGATGAGCAGTTCTTC. The encoded protein is CASKRIAGLSGDEQFF. The complete variable domain, with remaining parts taken from reference TRBV5-1 and TRBJ2-1, reads KAGVTQTPRYLIKTRGQQVTLSCSPISGHRSVSWYQQTPGQGLQFLFEYFSETQRNKGNFPGRFSGRQFSNSRSEMNVSTLELGDSALYLCASKRIAGLSGDEQFFGPGTRLTVL.